This T cell receptor (beta chain) was recorded in a study of blood T cell repertoires in COVID-19. The protocol was immunoSEQ multiplex PCR, while the TCRdb copy is restricted to in-frame clones and leaves out a portion. The data hold over 25,000 clones, with approximately 84% observed a single time. The CDR3 contains 15 residues. CDR1 and CDR2 from the germline V gene are MNHEY and SVGAGI. V was clipped by 2 bases and J by 2 bases, with 13 bases between them. The gene calls are TRBV6-5 and TRBJ2-7, with a possible D match to TRBD2 (6 bases). Source material: peripheral blood. The receptor was isolated from a man aged 80 or over with active COVID-19. As DNA, the CDR3 is TGTGCCAGCAGTTACGGAGGGGACCTAACCTACGAGCAGTACTTC. Protein product: CASSYGGDLTYEQYF.